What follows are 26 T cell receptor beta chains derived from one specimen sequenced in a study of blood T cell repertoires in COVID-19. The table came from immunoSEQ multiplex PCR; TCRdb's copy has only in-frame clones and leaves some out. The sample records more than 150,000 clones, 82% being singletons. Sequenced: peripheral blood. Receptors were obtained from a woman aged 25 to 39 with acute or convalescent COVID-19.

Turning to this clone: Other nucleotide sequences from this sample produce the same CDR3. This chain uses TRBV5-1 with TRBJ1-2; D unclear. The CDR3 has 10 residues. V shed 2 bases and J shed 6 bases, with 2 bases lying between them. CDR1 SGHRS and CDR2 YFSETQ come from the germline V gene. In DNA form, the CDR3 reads TGCGCCAGCAGCTTTAATGGCTACACCTTC. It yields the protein CASSFNGYTF.

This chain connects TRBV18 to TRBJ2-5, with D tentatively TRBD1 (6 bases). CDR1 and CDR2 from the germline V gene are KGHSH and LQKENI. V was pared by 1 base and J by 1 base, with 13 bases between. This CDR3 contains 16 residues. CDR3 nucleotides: TGTGCCAGCTCACCACAAGGTTGGGGGCCCCAAGAGACCCAGTACTTC. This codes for CASSPQGWGPQETQYF.

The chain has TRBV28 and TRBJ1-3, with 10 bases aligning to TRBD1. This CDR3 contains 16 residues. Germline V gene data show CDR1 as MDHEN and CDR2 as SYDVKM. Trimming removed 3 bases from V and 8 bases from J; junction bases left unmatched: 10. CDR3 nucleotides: TGTGCCAGCAGTTTGAGGGCCAGCGGGACAGGGGACACCATATATTTT. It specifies CASSLRASGTGDTIYF.

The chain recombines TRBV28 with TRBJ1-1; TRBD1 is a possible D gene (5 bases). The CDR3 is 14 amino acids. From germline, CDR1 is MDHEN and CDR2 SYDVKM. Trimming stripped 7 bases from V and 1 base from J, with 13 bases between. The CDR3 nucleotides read TGTGCCAGCATCGGTCGGGGGGGGAACACTGAAGCTTTCTTT. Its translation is CASIGRGGNTEAFF.

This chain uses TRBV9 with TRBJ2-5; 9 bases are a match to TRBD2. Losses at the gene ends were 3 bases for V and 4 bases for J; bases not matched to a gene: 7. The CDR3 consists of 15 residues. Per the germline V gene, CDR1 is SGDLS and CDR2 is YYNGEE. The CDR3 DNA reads TGTGCCAGCAGCGAGGGGAGCGGGGGGCTAGAGACCCAGTACTTC. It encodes CASSEGSGGLETQYF.

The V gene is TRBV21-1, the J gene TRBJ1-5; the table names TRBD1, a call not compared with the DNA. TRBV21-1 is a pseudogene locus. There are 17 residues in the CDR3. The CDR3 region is CASSKVGGHKANQPQHF. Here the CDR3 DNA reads TGTGCCAGCAGCAAAGTTGGGGGACACAAAGCCAATCAGCCCCAGCATTTT.

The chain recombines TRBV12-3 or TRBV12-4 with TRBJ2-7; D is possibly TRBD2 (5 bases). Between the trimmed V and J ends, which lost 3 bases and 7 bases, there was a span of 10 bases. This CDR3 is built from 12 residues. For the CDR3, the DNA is TGTGCCAGCAGTTTTTCGGGAAAGGAGCAGTACTTC. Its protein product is CASSFSGKEQYF.

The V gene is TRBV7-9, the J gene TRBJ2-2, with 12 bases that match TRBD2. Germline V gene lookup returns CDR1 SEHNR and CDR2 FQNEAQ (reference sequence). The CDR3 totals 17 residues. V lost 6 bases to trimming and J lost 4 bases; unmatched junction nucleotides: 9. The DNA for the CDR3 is TGTGCCAGCAGTCGGCGGACTAGCGGGGCCATCACCGGGGAGCTGTTTTTT. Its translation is CASSRRTSGAITGELFF.

The CDR3 reads CASSYSGLLEQYF. The CDR3 bases are TGTGCCAGTTCCTACAGTGGCCTGCTGGAGCAGTACTTC. The chain carries TRBV19 and TRBJ2-7; D gene unclear. CDR3 length equals 13 residues. V was clipped by 8 bases and J by 7 bases, with 18 bases between them. CDR1 and CDR2 from the germline V gene are LNHDA and SQIVND (reference sequence).

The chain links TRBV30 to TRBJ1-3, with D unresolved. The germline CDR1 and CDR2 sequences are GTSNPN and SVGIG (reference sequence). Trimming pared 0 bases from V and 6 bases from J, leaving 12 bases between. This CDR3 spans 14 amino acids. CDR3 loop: CAWSVSGPPNTIYF. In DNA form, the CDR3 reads TGTGCCTGGAGTGTCTCTGGGCCCCCAAACACCATATATTTT. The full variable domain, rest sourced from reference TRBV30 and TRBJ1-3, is SQTIHQWPATLVQPVGSPLSLECTVEGTSNPNLYWYRQAAGRGLQLLFYSVGIGQISSEVPQNLSASRPQDRQFILSSKKLLLSDSGFYLCAWSVSGPPNTIYFGEGSWLTVV.

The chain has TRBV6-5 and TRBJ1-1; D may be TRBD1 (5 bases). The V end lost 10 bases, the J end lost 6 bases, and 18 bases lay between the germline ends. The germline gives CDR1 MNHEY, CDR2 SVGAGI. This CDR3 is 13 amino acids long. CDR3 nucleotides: TGTGCCATTACTCCCGGGGGTCGGTCTGAAGCTTTCTTT. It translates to CAITPGGRSEAFF.

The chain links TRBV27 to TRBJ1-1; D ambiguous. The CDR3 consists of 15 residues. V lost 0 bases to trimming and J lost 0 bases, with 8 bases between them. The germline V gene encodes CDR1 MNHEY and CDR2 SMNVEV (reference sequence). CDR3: CASSLSAGLNTEAFF. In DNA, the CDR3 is TGTGCCAGCAGTTTATCTGCCGGGTTGAACACTGAAGCTTTCTTT.

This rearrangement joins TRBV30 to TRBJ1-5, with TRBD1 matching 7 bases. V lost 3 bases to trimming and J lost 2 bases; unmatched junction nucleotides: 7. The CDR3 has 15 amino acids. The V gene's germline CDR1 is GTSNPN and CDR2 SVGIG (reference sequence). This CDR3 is CAWRTGVGRNQPQHF. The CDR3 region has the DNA TGTGCCTGGAGAACAGGGGTTGGGCGCAATCAGCCCCAGCATTTT.

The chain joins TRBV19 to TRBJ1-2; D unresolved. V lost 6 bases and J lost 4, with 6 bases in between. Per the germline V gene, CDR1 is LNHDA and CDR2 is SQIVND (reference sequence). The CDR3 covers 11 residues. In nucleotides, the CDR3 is TGTGCCAGTAGAAATCGCTATGGCTACACCTTC. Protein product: CASRNRYGYTF.

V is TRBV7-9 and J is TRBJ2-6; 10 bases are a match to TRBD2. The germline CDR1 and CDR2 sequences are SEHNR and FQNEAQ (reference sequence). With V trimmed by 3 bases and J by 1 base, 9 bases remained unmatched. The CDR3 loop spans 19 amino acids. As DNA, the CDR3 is TGTGCCAGCAGCTTCCCCTCAGCGGGGGGGCATTCTGGGGCCAACGTCCTGACTTTC. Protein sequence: CASSFPSAGGHSGANVLTF.

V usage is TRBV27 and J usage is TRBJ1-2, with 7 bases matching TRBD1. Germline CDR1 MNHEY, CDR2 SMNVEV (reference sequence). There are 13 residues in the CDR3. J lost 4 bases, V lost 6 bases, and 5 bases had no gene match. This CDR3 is CASRPGQSYGYTF. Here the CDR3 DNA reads TGTGCCAGCAGGCCGGGACAGAGCTATGGCTACACCTTC.

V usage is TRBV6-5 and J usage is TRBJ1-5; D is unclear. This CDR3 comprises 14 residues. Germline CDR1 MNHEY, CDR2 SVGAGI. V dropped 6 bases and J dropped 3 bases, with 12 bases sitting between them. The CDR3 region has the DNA TGTGCCAGCAGCCCAAGAGGGTACAATCAGCCCCAGCATTTT. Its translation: CASSPRGYNQPQHF.

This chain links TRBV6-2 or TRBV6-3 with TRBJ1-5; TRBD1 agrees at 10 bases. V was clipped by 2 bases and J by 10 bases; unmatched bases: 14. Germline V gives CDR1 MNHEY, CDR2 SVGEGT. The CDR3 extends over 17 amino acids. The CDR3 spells CASSYRDRGTELEPQHF. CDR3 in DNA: TGTGCCAGCAGTTACAGGGACAGGGGAACCGAGCTGGAACCCCAGCATTTT.

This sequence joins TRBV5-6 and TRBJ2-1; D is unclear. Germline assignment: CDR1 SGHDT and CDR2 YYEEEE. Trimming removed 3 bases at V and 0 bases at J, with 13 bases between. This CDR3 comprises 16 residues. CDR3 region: CASSSRDFSSYNEQFF. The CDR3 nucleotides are TGTGCCAGCAGCTCTCGAGACTTTAGCTCCTACAATGAGCAGTTCTTC.

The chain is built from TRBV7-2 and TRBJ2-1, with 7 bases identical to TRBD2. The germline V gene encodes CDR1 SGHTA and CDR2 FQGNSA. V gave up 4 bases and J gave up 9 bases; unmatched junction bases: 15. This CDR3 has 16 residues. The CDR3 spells CASSSWTSLMGSEQFF. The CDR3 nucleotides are TGTGCCAGCAGCTCTTGGACTAGTTTAATGGGGAGTGAGCAGTTCTTC.

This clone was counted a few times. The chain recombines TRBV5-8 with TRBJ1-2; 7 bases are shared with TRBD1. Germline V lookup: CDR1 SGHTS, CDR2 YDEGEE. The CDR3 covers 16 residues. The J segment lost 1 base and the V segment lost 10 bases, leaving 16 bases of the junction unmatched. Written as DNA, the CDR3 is TGTGCCCGCCGGCCCGGGACAGTTAAACTTAACTATGGCTACACCTTC. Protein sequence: CARRPGTVKLNYGYTF.

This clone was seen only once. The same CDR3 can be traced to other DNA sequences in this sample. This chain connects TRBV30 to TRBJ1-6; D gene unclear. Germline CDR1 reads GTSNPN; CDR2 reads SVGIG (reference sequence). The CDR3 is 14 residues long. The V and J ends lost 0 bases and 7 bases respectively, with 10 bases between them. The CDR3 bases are TGTGCCTGGAGTGTTTCGGCAGGAAATTCACCCCTCCACTTT. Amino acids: CAWSVSAGNSPLHF.

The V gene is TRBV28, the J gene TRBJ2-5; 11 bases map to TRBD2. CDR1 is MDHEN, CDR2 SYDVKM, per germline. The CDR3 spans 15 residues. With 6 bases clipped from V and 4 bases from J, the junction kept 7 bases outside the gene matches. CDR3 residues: CASRSLGLAGETQYF. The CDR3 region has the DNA TGTGCCAGCAGATCCCTTGGACTAGCGGGAGAGACCCAGTACTTC.

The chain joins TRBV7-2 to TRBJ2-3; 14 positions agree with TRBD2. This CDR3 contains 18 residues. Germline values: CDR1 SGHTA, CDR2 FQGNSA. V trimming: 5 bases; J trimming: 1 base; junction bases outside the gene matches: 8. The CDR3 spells CASSRRTSGGWGTDTQYF. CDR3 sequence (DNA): TGTGCCAGCAGCCGTAGGACTAGCGGGGGGTGGGGCACAGATACGCAGTATTTT.

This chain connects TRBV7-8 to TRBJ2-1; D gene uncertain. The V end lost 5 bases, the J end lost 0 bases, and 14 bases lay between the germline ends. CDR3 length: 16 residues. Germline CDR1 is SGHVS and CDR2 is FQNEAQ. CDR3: CASSPYRVSSYNEQFF. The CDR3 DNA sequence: TGTGCCAGCAGCCCCTACCGGGTCAGCTCCTACAATGAGCAGTTCTTC.

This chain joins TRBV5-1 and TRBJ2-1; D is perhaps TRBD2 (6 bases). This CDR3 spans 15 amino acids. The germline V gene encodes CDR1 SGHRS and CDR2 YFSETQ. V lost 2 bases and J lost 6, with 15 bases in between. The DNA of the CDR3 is TGCGCCAGCAGCTTTACTAGCAAAATCGCCAATGAGCAGTTCTTC. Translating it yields CASSFTSKIANEQFF.